This T cell receptor (beta chain) was identified during a study of blood T cell repertoires in COVID-19. Germline loops: CDR1 SGHTA, CDR2 FQGNSA. V lost 4 bases and J lost 6; bases outside the gene matches: 3. This CDR3 comprises 14 residues. Participant age was roughly 18 to 90 years, and participants resided in 20 to 30 US areas. Here immunoSEQ multiplex PCR was the method, and the copy in TCRdb shows in-frame clones only, minus some. The sample lists 250,000 to 350,000 clones; roughly 88% were seen once. The chain combines TRBV7-2 with TRBJ1-4; 9 bases map to TRBD1. The receptor was derived from a young woman who had recovered from COVID-19. Material for sequencing was PBMCs or T cells enriched from blood (not recorded which). The CDR3 spells CASSSQGAHEKLFF. The DNA for the CDR3 is TGTGCCAGCAGCTCACAGGGGGCACATGAAAAACTGTTTTTT.